Shown below are 27 T cell receptor beta chains from a single sample sequenced in a study of T cell responses to AZD1222 COVID-19 vaccine. Sequencing was performed with immunoSEQ multiplex PCR; in TCRdb, only in-frame clones are kept and a portion is missing. Among 95,000 to 150,000 clones, around 93% were seen once, and the ten largest hold about 7.7%. The sample here was peripheral blood, taken 28 days after the second AZD1222 dose. The receptors were sampled from an adult who received the AZD1222 COVID-19 vaccine.

The V and J genes are TRBV29-1 and TRBJ1-1; 7 positions match TRBD1. This CDR3 spans 15 amino acids. J was trimmed by 2 bases and V by 2 bases; bases with no gene match: 8. Per the germline V gene, CDR1 is SQVTM and CDR2 is ANQGSEA. The CDR3 protein is CSVERDSSTNTEAFF. The CDR3 bases are TGCAGCGTTGAACGGGACAGCTCGACAAACACTGAAGCTTTCTTT.

The chain combines TRBV3-1 (or the pseudogene TRBV3-2) with TRBJ1-4; D perhaps matches TRBD1 (5 bases). Trimming pared 2 bases from V and 7 bases from J, leaving 14 bases between. In germline, CDR1 is LGHDT, CDR2 YNNKEL (reference sequence). The CDR3 loop spans 15 amino acids. CDR3 nucleotide sequence: TGTGCCAGCAGCCAAACGGACATAAGGGGTGAAAAACTGTTTTTT. It encodes CASSQTDIRGEKLFF.

This clone appeared a single time. The chain combines TRBV2 with TRBJ2-6; TRBD1 aligns across 10 bases. After removal of 7 bases from V and 0 bases from J, the junction contained 6 bases not matched to a gene. Germline CDR1 and CDR2: SNHLY and FYNNEI. The CDR3 has 17 residues. The CDR3 here is CASIPGQGNSGANVLTF. The CDR3 nucleotides are TGTGCCAGCATCCCGGGACAGGGGAACTCTGGGGCCAACGTCCTGACTTTC.

The chain is built from TRBV19 and TRBJ1-5; no clear D. The V gene lost 3 bases and the J gene lost 1 base, with 7 bases spanning the gap. Germline loops: CDR1 LNHDA, CDR2 SQIVND (reference sequence). The CDR3 length is 14 residues. The DNA of the CDR3 is TGTGCCAGTAGTATTGCGGGGAGCAATCAGCCCCAGCATTTT. Its translation is CASSIAGSNQPQHF.

The V and J genes are TRBV6-5 and TRBJ1-5; 9 bases are shared with TRBD1. The CDR3 spans 13 residues. V was clipped by 4 bases and J by 5 bases; unmatched bases: 0. The germline CDR1 and CDR2 sequences are MNHEY and SVGAGI. The CDR3 reads CASSWTGDQPQHF. For the CDR3, the DNA is TGTGCCAGCAGTTGGACAGGGGATCAGCCCCAGCATTTT.

The chain recombines TRBV4-2 with TRBJ2-7; D is undetermined. The CDR3 runs 12 residues. V lost 1 base and J lost 3, with 4 bases in between. Germline loops: CDR1 LGHNA, CDR2 YNFKEQ. DNA for the CDR3: TGTGCCAGCAGCCAAGTCCTCTACGAGCAGTACTTC. This gives the protein CASSQVLYEQYF.

This rearrangement joins TRBV29-1 to TRBJ2-5, with D perhaps being TRBD1 or TRBD2 (5 bases each). Trimming removed 2 bases from V and 3 bases from J, with 10 bases in between. This CDR3 is 13 amino acids long. Germline values: CDR1 SQVTM, CDR2 ANQGSEA. The CDR3 coding sequence is TGCAGCGTTGAACCGTTGGGGGAAGAGACCCAGTACTTC. This encodes CSVEPLGEETQYF.

The V gene is TRBV29-1, the J gene TRBJ1-1; D unresolved. Germline lookup yields CDR1 SQVTM and CDR2 ANQGSEA. The germline V and J ends were trimmed by 8 bases and 1 base, with 14 bases remaining between them. The CDR3 length is 13 residues. As DNA, the CDR3 is TGCAGCACAACCCATGCGGAGAACACTGAAGCTTTCTTT. Amino acids: CSTTHAENTEAFF.

The V call is TRBV29-1, the J call TRBJ2-1; 13 bases agree with TRBD2. The V and J ends lost 6 bases and 2 bases, in that order; junction bases with no gene match: 4. The germline gives CDR1 SQVTM, CDR2 ANQGSEA. This CDR3 is built from 15 residues. CDR3 sequence reads: CSVLGTSGTYNEQFF. The CDR3 DNA sequence: TGCAGCGTCCTAGGGACTAGCGGGACCTACAATGAGCAGTTCTTC.

The chain combines TRBV5-1 with TRBJ2-1; D is unclear. This CDR3 contains 14 residues. Looked up from germline, CDR1 is SGHRS and CDR2 is YFSETQ. V shed 1 base and J shed 4 bases, with 9 bases lying between them. The CDR3 nucleotides are TGCGCCAGCAGCTTGCAACAAAGTTACAATGAGCAGTTCTTC. It codes for CASSLQQSYNEQFF.

V usage is TRBV2 and J usage is TRBJ2-7; no clear D. Germline V gives CDR1 SNHLY, CDR2 FYNNEI. The V end was cut by 10 bases, the J end by 5 bases, with 18 bases between. The CDR3 sequence is 13 residues long. The CDR3 loop reads CATRPGPGDEQYF. The CDR3 DNA reads as TGTGCCACTCGCCCAGGCCCTGGAGACGAGCAGTACTTC.

The chain employs TRBV27 and TRBJ1-2; no firm D call. The CDR3 loop spans 15 amino acids. V was trimmed by 4 bases and J by 0 bases, leaving 12 bases between them. Germline V gene lookup returns CDR1 MNHEY and CDR2 SMNVEV (reference sequence). CDR3: CASSYLGGTNYGYTF. CDR3 DNA: TGTGCCAGCAGTTACCTAGGAGGAACTAACTATGGCTACACCTTC.

The chain has TRBV28 and TRBJ1-6; 10 bases fit TRBD1. V trimming: 9 bases; J trimming: 7 bases; junction bases outside the gene matches: 6. CDR3 length: 14 amino acids. Germline lookup yields CDR1 MDHEN and CDR2 SYDVKM. The CDR3 nucleotides are TGTGCCAGTTTCCGGGACAGGGGAAATTCACCCCTCCACTTT. This gives the protein CASFRDRGNSPLHF.

The chain has TRBV6-5 and TRBJ2-5; 13 nucleotides align to TRBD2. From germline, CDR1 is MNHEY and CDR2 SVGAGI. The CDR3 is made up of 14 amino acids. The junction had 4 bases not matched to a gene; V was cut back by 7 bases and J by 5 bases. The CDR3 is CASKLAGGLETQYF. The CDR3 DNA reads as TGTGCCAGCAAACTAGCGGGGGGGCTCGAGACCCAGTACTTC.

This chain connects TRBV5-1 to TRBJ2-7, with 9 bases fitting TRBD2. This CDR3 region has 15 residues. Germline loops: CDR1 SGHRS, CDR2 YFSETQ. Trimming cost V 5 bases and J 5 bases; bases outside gene matches: 11. Written as DNA, the CDR3 is TGCGCCAGCAGGTCCGGGACTAGCCCCTACCACGAGCAGTACTTC. Encoded protein: CASRSGTSPYHEQYF.

This chain uses TRBV19 with TRBJ1-3, with no clear D. This CDR3 contains 14 residues. V gave up 10 bases and J gave up 0 bases, with 13 bases separating them. CDR1 is LNHDA and CDR2 is SQIVND in the germline V gene (reference sequence). The CDR3 DNA reads as TGTGCCACCTCCCTCTTGGGCTCTGGAAACACCATATATTTT. It yields the protein CATSLLGSGNTIYF.

This chain connects TRBV21-1 to TRBJ2-5; the table's TRBD1 call for D was not verified on the DNA. TRBV21-1 is a pseudogene locus. The CDR3 contains 17 residues. This chain's CDR3 is CASSKAGREGLQETQYF. CDR3 nucleotide sequence: TGTGCCAGCAGCAAAGCAGGCAGGGAAGGTCTCCAAGAGACCCAGTACTTC.

This clone was detected only a few times. This chain uses TRBV11-1 with TRBJ2-1; D is unclear. This CDR3 has 16 amino acids. Deletions cut 5 bases from V and 7 bases from J, with 21 bases between. CDR1 and CDR2 from the germline V gene are SGHAT and FQDESV (reference sequence). CDR3 DNA sequence: TGTGCCAGCAGCCATGTAACTTATGGGCGAAAAAATGAGCAGTTCTTC. Translating gives CASSHVTYGRKNEQFF.

The chain has TRBV6-5 and TRBJ2-5; 7 bases line up with TRBD1. The CDR3 covers 16 residues. Germline V gene sequence: CDR1 MNHEY, CDR2 SVGAGI. The J segment lost 1 base and the V segment lost 0 bases, leaving 5 bases of the junction unmatched. The CDR3 sequence: CASSYSLGQSQETQYF. The CDR3 DNA sequence: TGTGCCAGCAGTTACTCGCTGGGACAGTCCCAAGAGACCCAGTACTTC.

The chain couples TRBV28 to TRBJ2-6; D gene ambiguous. Germline CDR1 and CDR2: MDHEN and SYDVKM. V lost 7 bases, J lost 1 base, and 14 bases lay in between. The CDR3 is made up of 16 amino acids. The CDR3 reads CASTVLFGSGANVLTF. The CDR3, as DNA: TGTGCCAGCACTGTGTTATTCGGGTCTGGGGCCAACGTCCTGACTTTC.

This sequence joins TRBV23-1 and TRBJ1-4; TRBD1 might be the D (6 bases). Being an ORF, TRBV23-1 has a function that is uncertain. This CDR3 has 16 amino acids. The V and J ends lost 7 bases and 2 bases respectively, with 17 bases between them. CDR3 region: CASTAGTPVTNEKLFF. The CDR3, as DNA: TGCGCCAGCACTGCCGGGACACCGGTCACTAATGAAAAACTGTTTTTT.

V and J are TRBV6-5 and TRBJ2-1; 7 bases map to TRBD1. In germline, CDR1 is MNHEY, CDR2 SVGAGI. The CDR3 has 14 residues. Losses at the gene ends were 7 bases for V and 5 bases for J; bases not matched to a gene: 8. The CDR3 reads CASISRGRNNEQFF. The CDR3 nucleotides are TGTGCCAGCATTAGTAGGGGGCGAAACAATGAGCAGTTCTTC.

This sequence joins TRBV7-2 and TRBJ1-3; D unresolved. This CDR3 is built from 15 residues. V lost 5 bases and J 0 bases, leaving 11 bases between the germline ends. CDR1 and CDR2 from the germline V gene are SGHTA and FQGNSA. The CDR3 bases are TGTGCCAGCAGCCTTACGTATGTCTCTGGAAACACCATATATTTT. It specifies CASSLTYVSGNTIYF.

The chain uses TRBV6-1 and TRBJ2-7; tentative D call: TRBD1 (6 bases). With 2 bases removed from V and 2 bases from J, the gap between germline ends came to 13 bases. The CDR3 extends over 15 amino acids. Germline CDR1 and CDR2: MNHNS and SASEGT. The chain's CDR3 is CASSETRDTAYEQYF. The CDR3 DNA reads TGTGCCAGCAGTGAAACCCGGGACACCGCCTACGAGCAGTACTTC.

CDR3 DNA sequence: TGTGCCAGCAGCTTACTGAACAATGAGCAGTTCTTC. Protein product: CASSLLNNEQFF. The V and J genes are TRBV11-2 and TRBJ2-1, with D unclear. Per germline, CDR1 SGHAT and CDR2 FQNNGV. The V end lost 2 bases, the J end lost 5 bases, and 4 bases lay between the germline ends. The CDR3 loop spans 12 amino acids.

This sequence joins TRBV7-2 and TRBJ1-3; 8 bases map to TRBD1. There are 14 residues in the CDR3. The germline V gene has CDR1 SGHTA and CDR2 FQGNSA. Trimming removed 3 bases from V and 4 bases from J; junction bases left unmatched: 2. Here the CDR3 DNA reads TGTGCCAGCAGCTTCAGGGGGCCGGGAAACACCATATATTTT. Translated: CASSFRGPGNTIYF.

This rearrangement joins TRBV19 to TRBJ2-6, with 9 positions matching TRBD1. CDR3 length equals 18 residues. Germline lookup yields CDR1 LNHDA and CDR2 SQIVND (reference sequence). Germline trimming cut 6 bases from V and 0 bases from J; bases unmatched to any gene: 9. CDR3: CASRKIPGQGSGANVLTF. The CDR3 DNA reads as TGTGCCAGTAGAAAAATACCGGGACAGGGCTCTGGGGCCAACGTCCTGACTTTC.